The present T cell receptor (beta chain) was sequenced within a study of low-dose radiotherapy and immunotherapy resistance in tumors. At the level of the study: Doses delivered to Cohort 2 were 1 Gy per fraction every two weeks, amounting to 13 Gy over 26 weeks. Intravenous ipilimumab 1 mg/kg every six weeks was given with nivolumab 240 mg every two weeks. Every two weeks, cyclophosphamide 200 mg/m2 was infused one day before radiation plus immunotherapy.

This clonotype appeared many times. TRAV and TRBV primers primed cDNA for both TCRalpha and TCRbeta. Over roughly 20 PCR cycles, TCRs were amplified from a constant-region primer and V-primer adapter. TCRdb re-called the reads through MiXCR, storing one row per CDR3 protein. The table records some 57,000 distinct CDR3 sequences, about 23% of them present only once. CDR1 is MNHEY, CDR2 SVGEGT, per germline. CDR3 length: 13 residues. V lost 5 bases to trimming and J lost 1 base, with 8 bases between them. Time point in this sample: before trial treatment. Treatment of the donors consisted of nivolumab and ipilimumab (plus aspirin, low-dose cyclophosphamide and low-dose radiotherapy).

This chain joins TRBV6-2 or TRBV6-3 and TRBJ1-1; D remains ambiguous. The source material was PBMCs, sampled before treatment. This TCR was sampled from a male donor with prostate cancer. In nucleotides, the CDR3 is TGTGCCAGCAGTGACGCGGCGAACACTGAAGCTTTCTTT. The encoded protein is CASSDAANTEAFF.